The next 10 T cell receptor beta chains were all read from a single sample in a study of cytomegalovirus exposure and HLA in healthy donors. PCR employed 60 Vbeta and 13 Jbeta primers. Some clones are missing from TCRdb's copy, which holds only in-frame ones; the method was immunoSEQ multiplex PCR. In the table there are some 140,000 clones, approximately 85% of which are singletons. The sequenced material came from PBMCs. All receptors derive from a woman aged 25 to 39 in good health and CMV-seropositive.

The chain couples TRBV10-3 to TRBJ1-1; tentative D call: TRBD1 (6 bases). The V gene lost 2 bases and the J gene lost 1 base, with 8 bases spanning the gap. The germline CDR1 and CDR2 sequences are ENHRY and SYGVKD. There are 14 residues in the CDR3. DNA for the CDR3: TGTGCCATCAGTGAGGGACAGAGGAACACTGAAGCTTTCTTT. It encodes CAISEGQRNTEAFF.

The chain links TRBV6-5 to TRBJ2-1, with a possible D match to TRBD2 (6 bases). The germline CDR1 and CDR2 sequences are MNHEY and SVGAGI. CDR3 size: 16 residues. Trimming took off 0 bases at V and 2 bases at J, with 11 bases between the two ends. The CDR3, as DNA: TGTGCCAGCAGTTACTCGACGGGGGAAGCCTACAATGAGCAGTTCTTC. It codes for CASSYSTGEAYNEQFF.

V and J are TRBV27 and TRBJ2-1, with 9 bases aligning to TRBD1. Germline values: CDR1 MNHEY, CDR2 SMNVEV (reference sequence). This CDR3 region has 17 residues. With 3 bases clipped from V and 4 bases from J, the junction kept 10 bases outside the gene matches. CDR3 coding DNA: TGTGCCAGCAGTTTTCGACCCCCGGGACAGGGTTACAATGAGCAGTTCTTC. Protein product: CASSFRPPGQGYNEQFF.

The genes are TRBV7-9 and TRBJ1-5; TRBD1 agrees at 8 bases. Germline assignment: CDR1 SEHNR and CDR2 FQNEAQ (reference sequence). The trim removed 0 bases at V and 6 bases at J, leaving 10 bases unmatched. The CDR3 loop spans 17 amino acids. The CDR3 coding sequence is TGTGCCAGCAGCTTAGCGTGGGGAGGACAGGGAACTCAGCCCCAGCATTTT. Amino acids: CASSLAWGGQGTQPQHF.

The rearrangement links TRBV2 to TRBJ1-5, with TRBD1 as a possible D gene (5 bases). Germline V CDR1 and CDR2: SNHLY, FYNNEI. This CDR3 contains 14 residues. Trimming pared 2 bases from V and 6 bases from J, leaving 11 bases between. CDR3 amino acids: CASSESRVGQPQHF. The CDR3, as DNA: TGTGCCAGCAGTGAAAGCAGGGTCGGTCAGCCCCAGCATTTT.

The rearrangement uses TRBV10-2 and TRBJ2-5, with TRBD2 as a possible D gene (5 bases). The tail of the sequence fits TRBJ2-7 better, so the J call may be wrong. The CDR3 is 13 amino acids. Germline V gene sequence: CDR1 WSHSY, CDR2 SAAADI. The CDR3: CASASEGPYEQYF. CDR3 bases: TGCGCCAGCGCCTCCGAGGGCCCCTACGAGCAGTACTTC.

This clone was detected only once. The V gene is TRBV6-5, the J gene TRBJ1-2; maybe TRBD1 (6 bases). V dropped 5 bases and J dropped 14 bases, with 15 bases sitting between them. The CDR3 covers 11 residues. The germline gives CDR1 MNHEY, CDR2 SVGAGI. CDR3 loop: CASSTRGAGTF. In nucleotides, the CDR3 is TGTGCCAGCAGTACTCGGGGGGCGGGAACCTTC.

V gene TRBV18 combines with J gene TRBJ2-7; D unresolved. Trimming pared 3 bases from V and 3 bases from J, leaving 15 bases between. The germline gives CDR1 KGHSH, CDR2 LQKENI. CDR3 size: 15 residues. The CDR3 is CASSPSLTTRYEQYF. Here the CDR3 DNA reads TGTGCCAGCTCACCTTCCCTTACGACTCGCTACGAGCAGTACTTC.

The gene calls are TRBV21-1 and TRBJ1-1. TRBV21-1 is described as a pseudogene. This CDR3 comprises 15 residues. The CDR3 DNA is TGTGCCGCCAACCCCCGGACGGGGATGAACACTGAAGCTTTCTTT. Residues: CAANPRTGMNTEAFF.

The chain uses TRBV29-1 and TRBJ2-5; TRBD1 agrees at 7 bases. The J segment lost 4 bases and the V segment lost 2 bases, leaving 10 bases of the junction unmatched. CDR1 is SQVTM, CDR2 ANQGSEA, per germline. The CDR3 is 15 residues long. Here the CDR3 DNA reads TGCAGCGTTGAAAGTTCCGTGACAGGGCCAGAGACCCAGTACTTC. Amino acids: CSVESSVTGPETQYF.